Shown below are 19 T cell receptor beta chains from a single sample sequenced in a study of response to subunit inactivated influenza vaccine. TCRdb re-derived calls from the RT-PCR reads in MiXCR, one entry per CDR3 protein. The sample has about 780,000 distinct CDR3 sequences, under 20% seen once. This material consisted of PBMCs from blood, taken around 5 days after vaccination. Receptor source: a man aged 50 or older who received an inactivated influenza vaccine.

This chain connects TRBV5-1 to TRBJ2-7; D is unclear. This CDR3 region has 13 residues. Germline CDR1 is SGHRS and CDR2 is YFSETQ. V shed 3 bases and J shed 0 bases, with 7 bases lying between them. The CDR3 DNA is TGCGCCAGCAGCTGGGCGGACTCCTACGAGCAGTACTTC. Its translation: CASSWADSYEQYF. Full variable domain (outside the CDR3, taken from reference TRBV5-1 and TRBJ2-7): KAGVTQTPRYLIKTRGQQVTLSCSPISGHRSVSWYQQTPGQGLQFLFEYFSETQRNKGNFPGRFSGRQFSNSRSEMNVSTLELGDSALYLCASSWADSYEQYFGPGTRLTVT.

The CDR3 nucleotides read TGTGCCAGCTCACCCTTGCGACGCCGCGGGGGCCAAGAGACCCAGTACTTC. Protein product: CASSPLRRRGGQETQYF. This rearrangement joins TRBV18 to TRBJ2-5; 7 nucleotides match TRBD2. This CDR3 is 17 amino acids long. The germline V gene has CDR1 KGHSH and CDR2 LQKENI. V was clipped by 3 bases and J by 1 base; unmatched bases: 11. Full variable domain (missing parts from reference TRBV18 and TRBJ2-5): NAGVMQNPRHLVRRRGQEARLRCSPMKGHSHVYWYRQLPEEGLKFMVYLQKENIIDESGMPKERFSAEFPKEGPSILRIQQVVRGDSAAYFCASSPLRRRGGQETQYFGPGTRLLVL.

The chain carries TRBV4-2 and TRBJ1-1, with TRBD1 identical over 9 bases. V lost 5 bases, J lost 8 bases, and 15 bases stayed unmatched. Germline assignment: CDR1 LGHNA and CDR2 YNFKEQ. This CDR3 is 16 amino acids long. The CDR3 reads CASSSRTGDRSSEAFF. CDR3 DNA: TGTGCCAGCAGCTCCCGGACAGGGGATCGTAGTTCAGAAGCTTTCTTT.

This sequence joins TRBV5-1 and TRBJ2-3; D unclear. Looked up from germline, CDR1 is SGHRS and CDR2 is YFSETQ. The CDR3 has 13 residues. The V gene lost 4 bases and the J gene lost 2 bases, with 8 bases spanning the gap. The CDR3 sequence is CASSAELTDTQYF. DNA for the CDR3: TGCGCCAGCAGCGCGGAACTCACAGATACGCAGTATTTT.

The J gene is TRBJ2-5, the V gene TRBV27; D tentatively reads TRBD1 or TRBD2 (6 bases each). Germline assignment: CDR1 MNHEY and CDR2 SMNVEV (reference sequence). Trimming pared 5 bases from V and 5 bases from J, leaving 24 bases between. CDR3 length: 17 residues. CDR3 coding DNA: TGTGCCAGCAGTCGGTTCAGCGGGCTCACTAGGGGGGAGACCCAGTACTTC. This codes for CASSRFSGLTRGETQYF.

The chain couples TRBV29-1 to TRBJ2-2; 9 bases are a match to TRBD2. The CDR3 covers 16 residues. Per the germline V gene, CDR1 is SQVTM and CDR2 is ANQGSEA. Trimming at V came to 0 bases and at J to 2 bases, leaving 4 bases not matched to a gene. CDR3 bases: TGCAGCGTTGAAGAGCGTAGCGGGAGCAACACCGGGGAGCTGTTTTTT. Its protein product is CSVEERSGSNTGELFF.

The CDR3 reads CASSLAPNSDNEQFF. The CDR3 DNA sequence: TGTGCCAGCAGCTTAGCGCCAAACAGCGACAATGAGCAGTTCTTC. This sequence joins TRBV11-1 and TRBJ2-1, with D unclear. V lost 0 bases and J 5 bases, leaving 11 bases between the germline ends. Germline V gene sequence: CDR1 SGHAT, CDR2 FQDESV (reference sequence). The CDR3 runs to 15 residues. The entire variable domain, with the rest obtained from reference TRBV11-1 and TRBJ2-1, is as follows: EAEVAQSPRYKITEKSQAVAFWCDPISGHATLYWYRQILGQGPELLVQFQDESVVDDSQLPKDRFSAERLKGVDSTLKIQPAELGDSAMYLCASSLAPNSDNEQFFGPGTRLTVL.

CDR3 bases: TGCGCCAGCAGCCAGGTCGACTGGGCCAATGAGCAGTTCTTC. It specifies CASSQVDWANEQFF. The V call is TRBV4-1, the J call TRBJ2-1; D is uncertain. This CDR3 region has 14 residues. Germline V lookup: CDR1 MGHRA, CDR2 YSYEKL. V lost 3 bases, J lost 6 bases, and 12 bases lay in between.

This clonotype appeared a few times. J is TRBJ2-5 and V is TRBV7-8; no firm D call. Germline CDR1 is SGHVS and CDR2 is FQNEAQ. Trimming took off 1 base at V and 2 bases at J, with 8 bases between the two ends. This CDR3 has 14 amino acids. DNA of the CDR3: TGTGCCAGCAGCTTAGATATGGGGCAAGAGACCCAGTACTTC. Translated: CASSLDMGQETQYF.

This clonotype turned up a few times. The DNA for the CDR3 is TGTGCCAGCAGCTTAGTGGACAGGGCCTCCTACGAGCAGTACTTC. Amino acid sequence: CASSLVDRASYEQYF. V and J are TRBV11-2 and TRBJ2-7, with 8 bases fitting TRBD1. The length of the CDR3 is 15 residues. V lost 1 base, J lost 0 bases, and 2 bases stayed unmatched. Germline V gene sequence: CDR1 SGHAT, CDR2 FQNNGV.

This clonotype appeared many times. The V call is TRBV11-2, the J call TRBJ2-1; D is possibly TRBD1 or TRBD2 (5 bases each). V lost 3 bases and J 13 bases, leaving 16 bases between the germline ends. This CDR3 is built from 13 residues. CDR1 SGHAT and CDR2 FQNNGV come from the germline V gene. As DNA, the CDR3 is TGTGCCAGCAGCTTGCGCCGGGGCCCCGGACAGTTCTTC. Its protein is CASSLRRGPGQFF. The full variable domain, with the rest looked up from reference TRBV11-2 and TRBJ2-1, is EAGVAQSPRYKIIEKRQSVAFWCNPISGHATLYWYQQILGQGPKLLIQFQNNGVVDDSQLPKDRFSAERLKGVDSTLKIQPAKLEDSAVYLCASSLRRGPGQFFGPGTRLTVL.

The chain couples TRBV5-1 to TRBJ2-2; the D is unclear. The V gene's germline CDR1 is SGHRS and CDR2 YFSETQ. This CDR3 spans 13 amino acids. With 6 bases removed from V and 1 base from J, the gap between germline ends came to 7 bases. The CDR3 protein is CASTTRNTGELFF. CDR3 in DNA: TGCGCCAGCACTACCAGGAACACCGGGGAGCTGTTTTTT.

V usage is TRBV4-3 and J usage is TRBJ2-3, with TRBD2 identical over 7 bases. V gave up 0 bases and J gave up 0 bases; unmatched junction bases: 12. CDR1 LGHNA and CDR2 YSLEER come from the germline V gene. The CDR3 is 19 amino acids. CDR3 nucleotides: TGCGCCAGCAGCCAAGATCTCGAGGAGGGAGGGTCTAGCACAGATACGCAGTATTTT. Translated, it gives CASSQDLEEGGSSTDTQYF.

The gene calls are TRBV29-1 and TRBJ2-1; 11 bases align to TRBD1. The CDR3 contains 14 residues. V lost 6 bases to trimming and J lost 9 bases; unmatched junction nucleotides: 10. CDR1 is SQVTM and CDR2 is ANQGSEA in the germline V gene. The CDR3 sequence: CSVPSRGQGVEQFF. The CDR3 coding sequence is TGCAGCGTCCCATCAAGGGGACAGGGGGTTGAGCAGTTCTTC.

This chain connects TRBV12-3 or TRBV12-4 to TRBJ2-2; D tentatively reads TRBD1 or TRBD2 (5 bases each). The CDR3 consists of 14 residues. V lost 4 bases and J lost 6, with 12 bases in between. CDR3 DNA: TGTGCCAGCAGTTCCGGGACCTTCGCCGGGGAGCTGTTTTTT. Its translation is CASSSGTFAGELFF.

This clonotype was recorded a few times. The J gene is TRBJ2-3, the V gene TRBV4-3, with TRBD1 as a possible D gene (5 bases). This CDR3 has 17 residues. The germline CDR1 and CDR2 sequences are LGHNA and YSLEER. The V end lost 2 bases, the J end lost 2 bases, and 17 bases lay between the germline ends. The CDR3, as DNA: TGCGCCAGCAGCCAACCCTCTAAAGGGGCGTTCACAGATACGCAGTATTTT. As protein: CASSQPSKGAFTDTQYF.

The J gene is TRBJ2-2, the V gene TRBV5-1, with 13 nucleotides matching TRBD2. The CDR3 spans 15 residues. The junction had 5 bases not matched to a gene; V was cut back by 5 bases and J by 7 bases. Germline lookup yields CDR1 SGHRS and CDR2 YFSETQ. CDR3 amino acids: CASRRLAGGRGELFF. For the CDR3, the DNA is TGCGCCAGCAGAAGACTAGCGGGAGGTCGCGGGGAGCTGTTTTTT.

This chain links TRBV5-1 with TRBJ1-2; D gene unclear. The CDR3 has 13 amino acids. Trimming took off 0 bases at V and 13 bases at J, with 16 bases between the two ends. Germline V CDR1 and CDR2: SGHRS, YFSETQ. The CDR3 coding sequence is TGCGCCAGCAGCTTGGGGCAGACCAAGGGTTGCACCTTC. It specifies CASSLGQTKGCTF. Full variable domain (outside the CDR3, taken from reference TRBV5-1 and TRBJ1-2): KAGVTQTPRYLIKTRGQQVTLSCSPISGHRSVSWYQQTPGQGLQFLFEYFSETQRNKGNFPGRFSGRQFSNSRSEMNVSTLELGDSALYLCASSLGQTKGCTFGSGTRLTVV.

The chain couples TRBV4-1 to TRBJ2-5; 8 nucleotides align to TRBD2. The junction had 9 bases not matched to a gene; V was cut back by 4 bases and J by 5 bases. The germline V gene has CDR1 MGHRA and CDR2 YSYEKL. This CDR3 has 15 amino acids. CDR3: CASSPSGPTAETQYF. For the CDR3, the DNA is TGCGCCAGCAGCCCTAGCGGGCCAACGGCGGAGACCCAGTACTTC.